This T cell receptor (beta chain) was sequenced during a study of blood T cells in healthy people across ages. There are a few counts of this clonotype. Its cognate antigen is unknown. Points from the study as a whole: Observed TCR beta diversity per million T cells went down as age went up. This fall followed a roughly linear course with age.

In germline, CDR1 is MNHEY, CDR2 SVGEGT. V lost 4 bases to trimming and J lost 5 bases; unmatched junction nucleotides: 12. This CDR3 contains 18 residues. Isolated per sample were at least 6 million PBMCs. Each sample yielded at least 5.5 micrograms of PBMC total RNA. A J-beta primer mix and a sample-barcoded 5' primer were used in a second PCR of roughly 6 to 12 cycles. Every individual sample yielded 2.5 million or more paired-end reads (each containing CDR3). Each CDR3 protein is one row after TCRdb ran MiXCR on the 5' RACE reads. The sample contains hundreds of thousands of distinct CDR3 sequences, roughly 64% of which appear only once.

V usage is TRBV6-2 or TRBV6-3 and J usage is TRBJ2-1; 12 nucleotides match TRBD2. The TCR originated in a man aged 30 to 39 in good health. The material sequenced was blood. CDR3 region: CASSWTSGTFRGDNEQFF. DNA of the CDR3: TGTGCCAGCAGTTGGACTAGCGGGACCTTCCGCGGCGACAATGAGCAGTTCTTC.